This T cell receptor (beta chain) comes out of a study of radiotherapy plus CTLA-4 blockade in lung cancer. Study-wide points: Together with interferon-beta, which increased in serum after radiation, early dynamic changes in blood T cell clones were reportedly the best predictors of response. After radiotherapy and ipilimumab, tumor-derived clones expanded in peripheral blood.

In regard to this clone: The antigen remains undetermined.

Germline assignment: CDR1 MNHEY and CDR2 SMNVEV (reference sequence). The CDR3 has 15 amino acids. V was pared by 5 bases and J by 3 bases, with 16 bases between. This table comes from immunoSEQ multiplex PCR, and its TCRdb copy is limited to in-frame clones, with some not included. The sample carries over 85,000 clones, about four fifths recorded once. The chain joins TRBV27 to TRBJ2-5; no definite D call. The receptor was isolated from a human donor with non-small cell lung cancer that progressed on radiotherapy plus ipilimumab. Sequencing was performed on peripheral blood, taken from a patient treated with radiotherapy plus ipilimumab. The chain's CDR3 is CASSQLRWKEETQYF. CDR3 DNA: TGTGCCAGCAGTCAACTACGATGGAAGGAAGAGACCCAGTACTTC.